The sample holds a few counts of the clone carrying this TCR beta chain. The target antigen is unknown. The sample originates from a study of T-cell reconstitution after alpha-beta-depleted transplantation in children. V lost 8 bases, J lost 1 base, and 8 bases lay in between. The germline V gene encodes CDR1 DFQATT and CDR2 SNEGSKA (reference sequence). This CDR3 spans 11 amino acids. Unique molecular identifiers were used to barcode this TCRbeta library. TCRdb re-analysed the PCR reads in MiXCR, keeping a single row per CDR3 protein. The data show under 750,000 distinct CDR3 sequences, around 23% seen once. Study findings and constraints: T-cell numbers and diversity one year post-transplant derived largely from freshly generated T cells. It was surviving recipient T cells and thymic progenitors that gave some patients high TCRbeta diversity at day 60.

Sequencing used PBMCs, mostly from graft donor cells, obtained 360 days after TCRalphabeta/CD19-depleted stem cell transplant. The receptor comes from a boy less than two years old who had a stem cell transplant for acute myeloid leukemia, so the T cells may come from the graft donor. The V call is TRBV20-1, the J call TRBJ1-1; D not certain. CDR3 region: CSTDGNTEAFF. In DNA, the CDR3 is TGCAGTACTGACGGGAACACTGAAGCTTTCTTT.